The entry below describes one T cell receptor beta chain. The data stem from a study of shared clonotypes between healthy human individuals. Study context: The donor pool was made up of two women and a few men aged 18 to 49.

The CDR3 is 13 residues long. Per the germline V gene, CDR1 is GTSNPN and CDR2 is SVGIG (reference sequence). Germline trimming cut 1 base from V and 6 bases from J; bases unmatched to any gene: 3. Sequencing was performed with immunoSEQ multiplex PCR; in TCRdb, only in-frame clones are kept and a portion is missing. The sample has hundreds of thousands of clones, 70% to 80% seen once. What was sequenced was PBMCs. This TCR derives from a woman aged 40 to 49 in good health. Some clones in this sample may be carry-over from other donors' samples. This chain links TRBV30 with TRBJ1-1; 9 bases align to TRBD1. The CDR3 DNA sequence: TGTGCCTGGAGTGCGGGACAGGGCTCTGAAGCTTTCTTT. Protein: CAWSAGQGSEAFF. The variable domain in full, completed from reference TRBV30 and TRBJ1-1, reads SQTIHQWPATLVQPVGSPLSLECTVEGTSNPNLYWYRQAAGRGLQLLFYSVGIGQISSEVPQNLSASRPQDRQFILSSKKLLLSDSGFYLCAWSAGQGSEAFFGQGTRLTVV.